Sequencing of this T cell receptor beta chain was carried out in a study of beta chain features in type 1 diabetes. Since all of the isolated RNA was reverse transcribed, expressed TCRB transcripts were what got sequenced. Repertoires were generated with immunoSEQ multiplex PCR, while TCRdb's copy carries only in-frame clones and drops some. Counted here are 150,000 to 160,000 clones, 11% occurring once; the ten biggest clones make up roughly 1.9%. Overall study results and limits: At VDJ recombination sites, type 1 diabetes patients had fewer insertions and more deleted nucleotides. Significant though moderate, a shortening of TCRB CDR3s appeared in all four CD4+ subsets of Type 1 diabetes patients. PCR could preferentially amplify shorter templates, alike in patients and controls.

This clone was seen many times. Its specificity is not known. Populations obtained by sorting all exceeded 98% purity. The germline gives CDR1 MDHEN, CDR2 SYDVKM. The CDR3 has 13 residues. The V gene lost 4 bases and the J gene lost 1 base, with 7 bases spanning the gap. This TCR was sampled from a man between 18 and 29 years old in good health. Source material: central memory CD4+ T cells from blood. The rearrangement uses TRBV28 and TRBJ1-1; no clear D gene. The CDR3 coding sequence is TGTGCCAGCAGTTCGCACGGGAACACTGAAGCTTTCTTT. It yields the protein CASSSHGNTEAFF.